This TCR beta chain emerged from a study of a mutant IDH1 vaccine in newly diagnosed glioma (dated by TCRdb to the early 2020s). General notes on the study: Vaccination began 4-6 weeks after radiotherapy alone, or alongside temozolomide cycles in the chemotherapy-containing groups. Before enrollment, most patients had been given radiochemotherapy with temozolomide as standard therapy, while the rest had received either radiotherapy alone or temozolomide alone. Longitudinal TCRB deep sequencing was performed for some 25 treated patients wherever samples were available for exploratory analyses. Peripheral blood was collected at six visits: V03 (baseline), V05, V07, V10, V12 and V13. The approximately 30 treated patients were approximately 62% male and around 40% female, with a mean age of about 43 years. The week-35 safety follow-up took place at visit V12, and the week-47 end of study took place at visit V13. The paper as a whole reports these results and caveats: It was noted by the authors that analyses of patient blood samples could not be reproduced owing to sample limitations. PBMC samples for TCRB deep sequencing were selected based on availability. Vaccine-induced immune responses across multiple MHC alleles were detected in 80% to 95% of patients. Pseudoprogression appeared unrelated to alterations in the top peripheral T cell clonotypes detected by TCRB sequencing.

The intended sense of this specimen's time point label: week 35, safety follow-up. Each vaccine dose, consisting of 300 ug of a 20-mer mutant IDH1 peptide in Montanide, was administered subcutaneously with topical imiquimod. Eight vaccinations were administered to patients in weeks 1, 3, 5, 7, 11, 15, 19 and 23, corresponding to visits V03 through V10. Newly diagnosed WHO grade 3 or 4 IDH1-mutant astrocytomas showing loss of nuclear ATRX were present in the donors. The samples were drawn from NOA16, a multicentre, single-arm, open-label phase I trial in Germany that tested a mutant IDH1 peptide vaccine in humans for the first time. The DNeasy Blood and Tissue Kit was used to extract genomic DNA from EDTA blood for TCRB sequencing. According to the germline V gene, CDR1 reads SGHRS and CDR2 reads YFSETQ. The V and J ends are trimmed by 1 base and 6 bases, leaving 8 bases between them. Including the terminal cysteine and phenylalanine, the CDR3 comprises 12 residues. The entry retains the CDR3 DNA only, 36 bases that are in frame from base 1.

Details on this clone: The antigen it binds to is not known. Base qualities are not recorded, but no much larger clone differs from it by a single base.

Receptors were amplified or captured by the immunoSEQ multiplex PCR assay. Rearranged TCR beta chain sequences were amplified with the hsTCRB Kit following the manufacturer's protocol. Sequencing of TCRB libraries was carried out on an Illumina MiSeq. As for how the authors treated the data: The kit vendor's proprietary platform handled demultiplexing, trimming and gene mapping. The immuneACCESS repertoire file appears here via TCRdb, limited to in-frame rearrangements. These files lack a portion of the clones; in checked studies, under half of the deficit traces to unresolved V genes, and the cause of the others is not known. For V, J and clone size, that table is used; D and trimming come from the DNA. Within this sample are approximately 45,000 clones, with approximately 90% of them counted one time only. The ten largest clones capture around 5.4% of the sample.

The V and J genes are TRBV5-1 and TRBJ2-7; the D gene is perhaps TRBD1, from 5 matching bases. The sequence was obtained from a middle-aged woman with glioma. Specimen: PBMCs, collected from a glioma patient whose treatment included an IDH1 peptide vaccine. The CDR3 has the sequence CASSLIGAEQYF. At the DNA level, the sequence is TGCGCCAGCAGCTTGATAGGGGCCGAGCAGTACTTC.